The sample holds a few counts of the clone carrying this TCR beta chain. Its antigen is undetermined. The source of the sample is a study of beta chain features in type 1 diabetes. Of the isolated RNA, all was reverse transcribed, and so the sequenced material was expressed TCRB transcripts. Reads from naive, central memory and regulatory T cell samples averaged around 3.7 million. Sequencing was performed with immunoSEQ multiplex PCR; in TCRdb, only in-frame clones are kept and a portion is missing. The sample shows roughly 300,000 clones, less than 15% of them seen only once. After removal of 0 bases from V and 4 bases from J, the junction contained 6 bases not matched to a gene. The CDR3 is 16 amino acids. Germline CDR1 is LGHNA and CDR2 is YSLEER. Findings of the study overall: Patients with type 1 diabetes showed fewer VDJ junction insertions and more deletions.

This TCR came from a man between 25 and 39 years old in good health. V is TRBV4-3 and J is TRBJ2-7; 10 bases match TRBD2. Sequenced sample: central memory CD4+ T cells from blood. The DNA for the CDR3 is TGCGCCAGCAGCCAAGATGCTAGCGGGGGTAGTTACGAGCAGTACTTC. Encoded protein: CASSQDASGGSYEQYF.